This T cell receptor (beta chain) was recovered during a study of T-cell memory formation after mild COVID-19. In the study overall: Among the donors, TCR clusters were largely specific to each donor.

Via MiXCR, TCRdb re-called the 5' RACE reads, giving one row per CDR3 protein. The data show roughly 200,000 distinct CDR3 sequences, with approximately 16% seen just once and about 2% held by the top ten. Study results and limitations: Confirmation of SARS-CoV-2 specificity was lacking for second-wave clones peaking day 37.

Regarding this clonotype: Its antigen remains unknown.

The germline V gene has CDR1 DFQATT and CDR2 SNEGSKA (reference sequence). The ends were cut back, 4 bases at V and 3 bases at J, with 32 bases in the middle. CDR3 length: 20 residues. This TCR was sampled from an adult woman who had mild COVID-19 (a few samples of this study predate the infection). Cell type and time point are not known. The chain joins TRBV20-1 to TRBJ2-3; D perhaps matches TRBD1 (7 bases). Source material: PBMCs or a T cell subset sorted from them (not recorded which). The DNA of the CDR3 is TGCAGTGCTAAAACGACAGGGAGGATCAGGGACTGGAGCCGGACAGATACGCAGTATTTT. Protein: CSAKTTGRIRDWSRTDTQYF.